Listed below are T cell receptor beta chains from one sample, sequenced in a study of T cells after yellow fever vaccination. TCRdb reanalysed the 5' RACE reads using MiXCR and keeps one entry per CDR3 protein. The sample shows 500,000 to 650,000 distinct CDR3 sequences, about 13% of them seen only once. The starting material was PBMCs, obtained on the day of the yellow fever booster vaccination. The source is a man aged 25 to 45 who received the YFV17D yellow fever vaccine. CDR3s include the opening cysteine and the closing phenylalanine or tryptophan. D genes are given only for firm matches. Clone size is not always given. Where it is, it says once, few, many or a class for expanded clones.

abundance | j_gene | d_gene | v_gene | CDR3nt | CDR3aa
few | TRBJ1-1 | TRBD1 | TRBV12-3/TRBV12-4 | TGTGCCAGCAGTTTTGCAGGACAGGGAAATACTGAAGCTTTCTTT | CASSFAGQGNTEAFF
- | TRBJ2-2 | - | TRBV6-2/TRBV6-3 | TGTGCCAGCAGCCGTATCGGCAACACCGGGGAGCTGTTTTTT | CASSRIGNTGELFF
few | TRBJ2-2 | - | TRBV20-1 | TGCAGTGCTAGATATGGGACATCGAACACCGGGGAGCTGTTTTTT | CSARYGTSNTGELFF
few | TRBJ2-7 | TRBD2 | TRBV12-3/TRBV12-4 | TGTGCCAGCAGTCCCGGGACTACCTCCTACGAGCAGTACTTC | CASSPGTTSYEQYF
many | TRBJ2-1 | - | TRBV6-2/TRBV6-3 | TGTGCCAGCAGCGATGGGATTGAGCAGTTCTTC | CASSDGIEQFF
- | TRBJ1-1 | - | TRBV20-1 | TGCAGTGCTGGAGGGGCTAGCCGTGAAGCTTTCTTT | CSAGGASREAFF
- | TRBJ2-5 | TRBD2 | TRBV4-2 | TGTGCCAGCAGCCAAGGCGGGATGGGAGGGCCTCAGGAGACCCAGTACTTC | CASSQGGMGGPQETQYF
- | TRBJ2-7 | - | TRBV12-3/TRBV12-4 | TGTGCCAGCAGCCTAGATTCAGGGATCTACGAGCAGTACTTC | CASSLDSGIYEQYF
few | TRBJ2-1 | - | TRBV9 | TGTGCCAGCAGCGTAGAAGGAGGGCTCTACAATGAGCAGTTCTTC | CASSVEGGLYNEQFF
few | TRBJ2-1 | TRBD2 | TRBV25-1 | TGTGCCAGCAGTGCCCGGGGGGGGACCAAGGAGAGTGAGCAGTTCTTC | CASSARGGTKESEQFF
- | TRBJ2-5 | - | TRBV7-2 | TGTGCCAGCAGCTACAACGGGATCCAAGAGACCCAGTACTTC | CASSYNGIQETQYF
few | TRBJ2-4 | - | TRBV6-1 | TGTGCCAGCAGTGAGGGAGTAGCCAAAAACATTCAGTACTTC | CASSEGVAKNIQYF
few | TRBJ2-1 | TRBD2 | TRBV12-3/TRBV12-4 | TGTGCCAGCAGTTTCTCGGGACTAGCGGGAGATGAGCAGTTCTTC | CASSFSGLAGDEQFF
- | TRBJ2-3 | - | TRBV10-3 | TGTGCCATCAGTCGCACAGATACGCAGTATTTT | CAISRTDTQYF
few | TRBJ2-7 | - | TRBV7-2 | TGTGCCAGCAGCTTAGGAACGCACGAGCAGTACTTC | CASSLGTHEQYF
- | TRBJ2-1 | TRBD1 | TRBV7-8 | TGTGCCAGCAGCTTAGTAGGGACAGGGATCGATGAGCAGTTCTTC | CASSLVGTGIDEQFF
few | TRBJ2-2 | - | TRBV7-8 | TGTGCCAGCAGCCGAGCCCTGAACACCGGGGAGCTGTTTTTT | CASSRALNTGELFF
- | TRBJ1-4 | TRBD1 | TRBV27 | TGTGCCAGCAGGTTGACAGGGGACGGAGGGGGAGAAAAACTGTTTTTT | CASRLTGDGGGEKLFF